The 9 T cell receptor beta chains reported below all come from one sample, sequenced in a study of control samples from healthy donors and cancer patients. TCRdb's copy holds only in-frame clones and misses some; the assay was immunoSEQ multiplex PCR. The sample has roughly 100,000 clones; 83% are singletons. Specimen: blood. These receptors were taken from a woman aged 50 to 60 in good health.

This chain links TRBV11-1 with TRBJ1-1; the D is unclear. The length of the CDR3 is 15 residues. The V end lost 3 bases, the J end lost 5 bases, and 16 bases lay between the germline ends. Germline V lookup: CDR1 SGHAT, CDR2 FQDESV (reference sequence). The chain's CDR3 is CASSFNEATRTEAFF. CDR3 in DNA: TGTGCCAGCAGCTTTAATGAGGCAACGAGGACTGAAGCTTTCTTT.

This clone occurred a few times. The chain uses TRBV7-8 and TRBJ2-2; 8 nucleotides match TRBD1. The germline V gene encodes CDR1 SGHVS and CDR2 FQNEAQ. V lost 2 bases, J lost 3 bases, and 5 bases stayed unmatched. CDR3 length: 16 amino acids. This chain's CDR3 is CASSLFPDRDTGELFF. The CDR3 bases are TGTGCCAGCAGCTTATTCCCGGACAGGGACACCGGGGAGCTGTTTTTT.

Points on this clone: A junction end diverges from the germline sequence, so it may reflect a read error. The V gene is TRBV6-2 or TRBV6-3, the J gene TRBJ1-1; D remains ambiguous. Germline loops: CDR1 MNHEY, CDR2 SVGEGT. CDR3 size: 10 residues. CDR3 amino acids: CASSSFPKIF. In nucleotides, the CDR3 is TGTGCCAGCAGTTCATTCCCCAAGATATTT.

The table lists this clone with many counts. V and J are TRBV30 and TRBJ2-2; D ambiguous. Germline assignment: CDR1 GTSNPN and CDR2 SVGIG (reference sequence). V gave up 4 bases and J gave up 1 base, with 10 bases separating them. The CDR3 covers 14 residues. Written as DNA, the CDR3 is TGTGCCTGGATGTCTTTAATGAACACCGGGGAGCTGTTTTTT. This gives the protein CAWMSLMNTGELFF. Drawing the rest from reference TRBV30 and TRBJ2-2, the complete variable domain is SQTIHQWPATLVQPVGSPLSLECTVEGTSNPNLYWYRQAAGRGLQLLFYSVGIGQISSEVPQNLSASRPQDRQFILSSKKLLLSDSGFYLCAWMSLMNTGELFFGEGSRLTVL.

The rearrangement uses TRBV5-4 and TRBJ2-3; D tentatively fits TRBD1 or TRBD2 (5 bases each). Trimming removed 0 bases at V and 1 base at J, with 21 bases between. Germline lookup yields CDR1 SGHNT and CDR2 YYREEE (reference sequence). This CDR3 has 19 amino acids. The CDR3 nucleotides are TGTGCCAGCAGCTTGGGGTCGGGGCCTAGGAGAGGGGGCACAGATACGCAGTATTTT. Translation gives CASSLGSGPRRGGTDTQYF. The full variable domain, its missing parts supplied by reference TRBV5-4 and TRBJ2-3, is ETGVTQSPTHLIKTRGQQVTLRCSSQSGHNTVSWYQQALGQGPQFIFQYYREEENGRGNFPPRFSGLQFPNYSSELNVNALELDDSALYLCASSLGSGPRRGGTDTQYFGPGTRLTVL.

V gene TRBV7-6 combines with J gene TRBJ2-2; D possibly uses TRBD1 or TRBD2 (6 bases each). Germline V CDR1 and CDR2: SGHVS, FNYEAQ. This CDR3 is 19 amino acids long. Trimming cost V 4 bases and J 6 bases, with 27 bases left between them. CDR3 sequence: CASSSRRGWGSTEAGELFF. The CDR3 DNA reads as TGTGCCAGCAGCTCCCGGAGGGGGTGGGGCAGCACGGAGGCCGGGGAGCTGTTTTTT.

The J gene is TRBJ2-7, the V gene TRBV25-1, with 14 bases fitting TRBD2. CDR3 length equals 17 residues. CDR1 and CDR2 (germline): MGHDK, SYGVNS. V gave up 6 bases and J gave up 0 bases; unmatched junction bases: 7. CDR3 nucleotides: TGTGCCAGCAGACCTCCGGGACTAGCGGGGGTCTCCTACGAGCAGTACTTC. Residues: CASRPPGLAGVSYEQYF.

This CDR3 reads CAILRRGAEAFF. In DNA, the CDR3 is TGTGCCATCCTCCGCAGGGGGGCTGAAGCTTTCTTT. The chain employs TRBV12-3 or TRBV12-4 and TRBJ1-1; 7 bases agree with TRBD1. The CDR3 is 12 amino acids. J lost 6 bases, V lost 10 bases, and 8 bases had no gene match.

The CDR3 coding sequence is TGCAGCGTTAAATCTGTGGGGAACACTGAAGCTTTCTTT. Its protein product is CSVKSVGNTEAFF. The chain uses TRBV29-1 and TRBJ1-1; D unresolved. V lost 5 bases and J lost 1, with 11 bases in between. Germline V gene sequence: CDR1 SQVTM, CDR2 ANQGSEA. This CDR3 region has 13 residues. The full variable domain, in which reference TRBV29-1 and TRBJ1-1 provide the parts outside the CDR3, is SAVISQKPSRDICQRGTSLTIQCQVDSQVTMMFWYRQQPGQSLTLIATANQGSEATYESGFVIDKFPISRPNLTFSTLTVSNMSPEDSSIYLCSVKSVGNTEAFFGQGTRLTVV.